This T cell receptor (beta chain) originates from a study of blood T cell repertoires in COVID-19. Generated by immunoSEQ multiplex PCR, the TCRdb table keeps only in-frame clones and is missing some. The sample has tens of thousands of clones, approximately 90% seen once; the top ten hold about 14%. Looked up from germline, CDR1 is ENHRY and CDR2 is SYGVKD. This CDR3 is built from 13 residues. V shed 2 bases, J shed 12 bases, and the junction held 6 bases outside the gene matches. Material for sequencing was peripheral blood. The TCR originated in a man between 65 and 85 years old with active COVID-19. The genes are TRBV10-3 and TRBJ2-1, with 8 bases lining up with TRBD2. In nucleotides, the CDR3 is TGTGCCATCAGTGAGAGTAGCGGGGCGGTGCAGTTCTTC. Translating gives CAISESSGAVQFF.